Only one count was recorded for the clone carrying this T cell receptor (beta chain). The antigen is undetermined. CD45RO-negative, CCR7-selected cells formed the naive CD8 fraction, which excluded terminally differentiated effector memory CD45RA+ cells. All of the donors resided in Nashville, Tennessee, and each was a Caucasian adult. Assay: immunoSEQ multiplex PCR; the TCRdb copy retains only in-frame clones and omits some. This table has 600,000 or so clones, 95% to 98% appearing once. The data originate from a study of shared clonotypes between healthy human individuals. Findings and limits, study-wide: A small donor pool kept down the genetic and exposure-history diversity that was represented. Memory subsets generally showed lower estimated richness than naive subsets.

Germline CDR1 reads MNHEY; CDR2 reads SMNVEV (reference sequence). The CDR3 extends over 15 amino acids. V lost 1 base to trimming and J lost 1 base, with 11 bases between them. This receptor was obtained from a man younger than 45 in good health. This chain uses TRBV27 with TRBJ2-7; D tentatively reads TRBD1 or TRBD2 (5 bases each). The sequencing sample was made of naive CD8+ T cells sorted from blood. DNA for the CDR3: TGTGCCAGCAGTTTATTTGGGGGACGGTCCTACGAGCAGTACTTC. It translates to CASSLFGGRSYEQYF.